Given below is one T cell receptor (beta chain) in context. The data are from a study of long-term antiretroviral therapy in people with HIV. Runs used v3.0 of the immunoSEQ assay and were done at survey level. Using immunoSEQ multiplex PCR, the repertoire was profiled, and TCRdb retains in-frame clones only, with some absent. In the table there are some 35,000 clones, around 94% of which are singletons. The clonotype comes from a woman aged 50 to 65 with HIV. The sequences come from unsorted PBMCs, collected around 5 years after starting antiretroviral therapy.

The CDR3 DNA reads TGCGCCAGCAGCCAAGCATCGTACTCAACTAATGAAAAACTGTTTTTT. Its translation is CASSQASYSTNEKLFF. The V call is TRBV4-1, the J call TRBJ1-4; no definite D call. Germline CDR1 is MGHRA and CDR2 is YSYEKL. Trimming stripped 1 base from V and 0 bases from J, with 9 bases between. The CDR3 sequence is 16 residues long.